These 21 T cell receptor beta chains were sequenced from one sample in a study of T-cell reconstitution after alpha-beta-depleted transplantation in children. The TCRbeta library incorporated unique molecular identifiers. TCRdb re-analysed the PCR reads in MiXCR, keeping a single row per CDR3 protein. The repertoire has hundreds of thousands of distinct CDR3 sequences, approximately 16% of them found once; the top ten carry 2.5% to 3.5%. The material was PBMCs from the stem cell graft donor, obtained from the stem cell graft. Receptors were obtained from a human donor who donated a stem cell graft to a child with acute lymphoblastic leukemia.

The CDR3 reads CASSHTSGGSTDTQYF. In nucleotides, the CDR3 is TGTGCCAGCAGCCACACTAGCGGGGGCTCCACAGATACGCAGTATTTT. V usage is TRBV7-3 and J usage is TRBJ2-3; 11 bases align to TRBD2. This CDR3 has 16 amino acids. The germline CDR1 and CDR2 sequences are SGHTA and FQGTGA. After removal of 5 bases from V and 2 bases from J, the junction contained 6 bases not matched to a gene.

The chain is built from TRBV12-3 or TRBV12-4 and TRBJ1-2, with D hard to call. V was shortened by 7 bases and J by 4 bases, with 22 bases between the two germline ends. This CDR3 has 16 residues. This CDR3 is CASTTTVWAVAYGYTF. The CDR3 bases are TGTGCCAGCACCACTACCGTGTGGGCAGTTGCCTATGGCTACACCTTC.

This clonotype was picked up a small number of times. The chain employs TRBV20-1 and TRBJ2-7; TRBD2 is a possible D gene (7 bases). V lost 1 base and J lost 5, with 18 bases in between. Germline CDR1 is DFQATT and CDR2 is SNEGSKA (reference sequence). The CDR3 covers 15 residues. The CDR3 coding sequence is TGCAGTGCTAGAGTGGGGGGGCGCTTAGCCCACGAGCAGTACTTC. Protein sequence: CSARVGGRLAHEQYF.

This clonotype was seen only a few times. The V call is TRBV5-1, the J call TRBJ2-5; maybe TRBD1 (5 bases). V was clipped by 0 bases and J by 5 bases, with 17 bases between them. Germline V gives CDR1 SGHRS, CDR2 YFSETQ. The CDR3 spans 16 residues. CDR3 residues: CASSLGLQGGDETQYF. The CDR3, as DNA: TGCGCCAGCAGCTTGGGTTTGCAGGGCGGAGACGAGACCCAGTACTTC.

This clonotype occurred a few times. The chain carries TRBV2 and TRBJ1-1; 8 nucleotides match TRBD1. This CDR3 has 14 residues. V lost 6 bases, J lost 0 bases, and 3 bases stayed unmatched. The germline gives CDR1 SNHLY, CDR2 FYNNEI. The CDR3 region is CASSGDRLNTEAFF. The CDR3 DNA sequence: TGTGCCAGCAGCGGGGACAGGTTGAACACTGAAGCTTTCTTT.

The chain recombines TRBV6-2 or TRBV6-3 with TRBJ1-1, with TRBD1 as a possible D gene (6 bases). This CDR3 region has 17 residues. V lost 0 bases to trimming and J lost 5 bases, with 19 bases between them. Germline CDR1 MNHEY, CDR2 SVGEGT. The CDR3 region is CASSYSRASTGRTEAFF. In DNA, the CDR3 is TGTGCCAGCAGTTACTCGAGGGCAAGTACAGGGCGGACTGAAGCTTTCTTT.

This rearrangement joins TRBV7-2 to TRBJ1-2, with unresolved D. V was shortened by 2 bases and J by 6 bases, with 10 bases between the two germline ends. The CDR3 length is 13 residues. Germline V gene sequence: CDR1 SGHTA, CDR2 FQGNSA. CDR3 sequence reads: CASSLTANHGYTF. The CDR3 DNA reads TGTGCCAGCAGCTTAACGGCGAATCATGGCTACACCTTC.

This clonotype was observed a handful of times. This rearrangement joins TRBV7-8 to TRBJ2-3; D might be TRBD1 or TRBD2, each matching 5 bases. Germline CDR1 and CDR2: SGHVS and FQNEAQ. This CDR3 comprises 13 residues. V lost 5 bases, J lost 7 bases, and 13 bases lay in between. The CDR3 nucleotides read TGTGCCAGCAGCCTATACGGGGCCAATACGCAGTATTTT. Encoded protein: CASSLYGANTQYF.

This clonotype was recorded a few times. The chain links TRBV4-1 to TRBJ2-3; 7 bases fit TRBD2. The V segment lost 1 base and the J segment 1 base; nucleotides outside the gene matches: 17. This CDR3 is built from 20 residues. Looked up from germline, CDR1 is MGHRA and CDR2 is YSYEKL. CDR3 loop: CASSQVSFLLTSTGTDTQYF. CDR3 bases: TGCGCCAGCAGCCAAGTTTCTTTTCTTTTGACTAGCACTGGCACAGATACGCAGTATTTT.

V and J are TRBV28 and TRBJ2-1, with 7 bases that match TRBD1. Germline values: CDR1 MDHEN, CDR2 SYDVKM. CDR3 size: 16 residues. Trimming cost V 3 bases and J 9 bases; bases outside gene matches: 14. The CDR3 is CASSFSGTVFHAEQFF. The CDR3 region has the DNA TGTGCCAGCAGTTTCTCGGGGACAGTTTTTCATGCTGAGCAGTTCTTC.

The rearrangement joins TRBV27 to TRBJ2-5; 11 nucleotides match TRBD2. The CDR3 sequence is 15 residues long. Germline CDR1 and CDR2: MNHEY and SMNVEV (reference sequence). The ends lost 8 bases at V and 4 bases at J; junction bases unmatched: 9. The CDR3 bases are TGTGCCAGCGGAGGATACGGACTAGCGGGAGAGACCCAGTACTTC. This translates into CASGGYGLAGETQYF.

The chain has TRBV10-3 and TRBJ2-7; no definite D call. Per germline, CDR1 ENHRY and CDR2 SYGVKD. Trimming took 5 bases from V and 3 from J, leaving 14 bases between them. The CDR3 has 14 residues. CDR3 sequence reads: CAISLRAPYYEQYF. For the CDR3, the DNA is TGTGCCATCAGTCTTCGAGCCCCCTACTACGAGCAGTACTTC.

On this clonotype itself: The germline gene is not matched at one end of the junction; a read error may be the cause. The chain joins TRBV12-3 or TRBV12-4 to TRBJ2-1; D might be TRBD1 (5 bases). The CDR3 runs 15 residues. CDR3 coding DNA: TGTGCCGGCAGACCCGTTGGCGTCTCAGGGAATGAGCAGTTCTTC. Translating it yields CAGRPVGVSGNEQFF.

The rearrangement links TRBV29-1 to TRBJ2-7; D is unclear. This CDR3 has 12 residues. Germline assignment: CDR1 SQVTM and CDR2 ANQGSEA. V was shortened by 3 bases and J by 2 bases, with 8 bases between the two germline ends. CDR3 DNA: TGCAGCGTTGAGAAGGGCCCCTACGAGCAGTACTTC. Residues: CSVEKGPYEQYF.

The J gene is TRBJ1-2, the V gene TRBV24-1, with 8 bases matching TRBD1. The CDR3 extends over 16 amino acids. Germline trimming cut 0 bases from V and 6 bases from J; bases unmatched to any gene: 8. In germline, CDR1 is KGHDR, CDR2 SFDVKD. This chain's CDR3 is CATSDLSDRANNGYTF. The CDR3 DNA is TGTGCCACCAGTGATTTGTCGGACAGGGCAAATAATGGCTACACCTTC.

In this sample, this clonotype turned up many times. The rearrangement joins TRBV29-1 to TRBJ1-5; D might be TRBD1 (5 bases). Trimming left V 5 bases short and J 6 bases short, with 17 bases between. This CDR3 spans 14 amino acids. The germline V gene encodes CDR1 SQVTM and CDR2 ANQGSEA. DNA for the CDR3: TGCAGCGTTAAAACGCGGGGCCAGGGTCAGCCCCAGCATTTT. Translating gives CSVKTRGQGQPQHF.

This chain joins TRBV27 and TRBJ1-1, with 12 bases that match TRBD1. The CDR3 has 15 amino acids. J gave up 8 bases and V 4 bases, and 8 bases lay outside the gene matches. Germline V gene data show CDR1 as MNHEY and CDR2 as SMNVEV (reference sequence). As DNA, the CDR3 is TGTGCCAGCAGTTCTCTCTCCGGGACAGGGGGCGAAGCTTTCTTT. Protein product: CASSSLSGTGGEAFF.

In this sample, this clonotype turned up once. CDR3 in amino acids: CASRPGGTGEWGSLYEQYF. CDR3 in DNA: TGTGCCAGCAGGCCGGGAGGGACAGGGGAGTGGGGCTCACTCTACGAGCAGTACTTC. This chain uses TRBV3-1 with TRBJ2-7; 10 bases match TRBD1. The germline gives CDR1 LGHDT, CDR2 YNNKEL (reference sequence). V lost 6 bases to trimming and J lost 3 bases; unmatched junction nucleotides: 20. This CDR3 has 19 amino acids.

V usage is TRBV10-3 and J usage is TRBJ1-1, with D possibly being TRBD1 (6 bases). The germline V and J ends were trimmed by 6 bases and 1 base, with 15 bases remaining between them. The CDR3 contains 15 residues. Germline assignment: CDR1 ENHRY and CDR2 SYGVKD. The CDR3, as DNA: TGTGCCATCAGAGTTCATCCGGGACAGAACACTGAAGCTTTCTTT. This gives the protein CAIRVHPGQNTEAFF.

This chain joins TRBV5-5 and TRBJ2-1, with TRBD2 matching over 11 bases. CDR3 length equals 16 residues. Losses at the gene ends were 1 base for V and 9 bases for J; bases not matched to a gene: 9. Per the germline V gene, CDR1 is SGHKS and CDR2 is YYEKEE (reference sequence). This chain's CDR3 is CASSLRVAGGPTEQFF. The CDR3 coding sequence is TGTGCCAGCAGCTTGAGAGTAGCGGGAGGGCCAACTGAGCAGTTCTTC.

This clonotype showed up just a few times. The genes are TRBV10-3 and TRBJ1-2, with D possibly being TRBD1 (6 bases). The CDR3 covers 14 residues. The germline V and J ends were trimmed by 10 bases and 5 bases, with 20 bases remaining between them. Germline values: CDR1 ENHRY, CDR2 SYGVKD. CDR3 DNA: TGTGCCACGACCCCAGGGGAGATGGGTTATGGCTACACCTTC. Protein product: CATTPGEMGYGYTF.